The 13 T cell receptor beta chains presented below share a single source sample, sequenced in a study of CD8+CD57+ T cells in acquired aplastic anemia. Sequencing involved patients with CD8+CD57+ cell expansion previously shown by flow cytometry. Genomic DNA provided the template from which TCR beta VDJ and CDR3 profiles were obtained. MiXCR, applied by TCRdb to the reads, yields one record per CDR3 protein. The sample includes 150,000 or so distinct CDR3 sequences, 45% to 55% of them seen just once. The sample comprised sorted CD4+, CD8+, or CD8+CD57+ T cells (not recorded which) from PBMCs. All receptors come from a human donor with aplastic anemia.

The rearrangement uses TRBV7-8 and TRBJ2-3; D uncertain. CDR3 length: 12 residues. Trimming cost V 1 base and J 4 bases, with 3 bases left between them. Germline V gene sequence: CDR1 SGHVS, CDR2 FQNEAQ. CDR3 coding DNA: TGTGCCAGCAGCTTAGGGCCAGATACGCAGTATTTT. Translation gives CASSLGPDTQYF.

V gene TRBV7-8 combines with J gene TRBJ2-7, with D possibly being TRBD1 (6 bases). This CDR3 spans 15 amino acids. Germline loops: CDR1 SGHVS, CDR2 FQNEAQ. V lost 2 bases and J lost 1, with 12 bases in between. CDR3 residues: CASSLLRQGSYEQYF. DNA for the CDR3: TGTGCCAGCAGCTTATTAAGGCAGGGGTCCTACGAGCAGTACTTC.

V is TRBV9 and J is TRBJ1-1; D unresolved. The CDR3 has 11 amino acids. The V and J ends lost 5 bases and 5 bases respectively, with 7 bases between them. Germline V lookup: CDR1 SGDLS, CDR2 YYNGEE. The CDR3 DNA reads TGTGCCAGCAGGTCGGGGACTGAAGCTTTCTTT. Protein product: CASRSGTEAFF.

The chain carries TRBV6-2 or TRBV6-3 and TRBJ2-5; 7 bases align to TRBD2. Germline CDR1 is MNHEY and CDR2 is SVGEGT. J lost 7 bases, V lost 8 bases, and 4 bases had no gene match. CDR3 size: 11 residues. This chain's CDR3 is CASLGGGTQYF. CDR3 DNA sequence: TGTGCCAGCCTAGGCGGGGGGACCCAGTACTTC.

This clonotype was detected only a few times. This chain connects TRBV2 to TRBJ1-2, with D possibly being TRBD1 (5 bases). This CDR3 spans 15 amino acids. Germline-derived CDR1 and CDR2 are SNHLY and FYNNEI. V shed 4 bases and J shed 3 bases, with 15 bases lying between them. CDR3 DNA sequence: TGTGCCAGCAGTGTAAAATGGGACGTATACTATGGCTACACCTTC. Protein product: CASSVKWDVYYGYTF.

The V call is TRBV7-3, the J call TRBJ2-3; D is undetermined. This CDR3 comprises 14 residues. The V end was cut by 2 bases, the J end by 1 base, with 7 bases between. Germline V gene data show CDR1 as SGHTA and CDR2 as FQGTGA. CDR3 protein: CASSLLPRTDTQYF. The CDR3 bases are TGTGCCAGCAGCTTATTACCCCGCACAGATACGCAGTATTTT.

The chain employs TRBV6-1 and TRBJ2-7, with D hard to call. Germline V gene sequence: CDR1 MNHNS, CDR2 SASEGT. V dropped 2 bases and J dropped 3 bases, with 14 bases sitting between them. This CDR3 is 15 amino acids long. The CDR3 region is CASSEISVSFYEQYF. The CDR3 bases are TGTGCCAGCAGTGAAATAAGCGTGAGCTTCTACGAGCAGTACTTC.

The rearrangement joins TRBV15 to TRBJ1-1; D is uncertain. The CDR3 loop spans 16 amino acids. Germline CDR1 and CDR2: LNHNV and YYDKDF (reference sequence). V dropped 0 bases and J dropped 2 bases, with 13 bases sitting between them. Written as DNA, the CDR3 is TGTGCCACCAGCAGAGACTACCGAGGGAGCAACACTGAAGCTTTCTTT. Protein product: CATSRDYRGSNTEAFF.

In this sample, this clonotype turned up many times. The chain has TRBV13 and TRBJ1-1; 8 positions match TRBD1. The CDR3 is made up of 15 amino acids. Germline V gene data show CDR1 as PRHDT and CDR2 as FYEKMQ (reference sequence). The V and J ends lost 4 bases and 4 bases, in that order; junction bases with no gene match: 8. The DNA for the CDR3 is TGTGCCAGCAGCTCAGCAGGGGGCCAGGGCACTGAAGCTTTCTTT. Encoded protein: CASSSAGGQGTEAFF.

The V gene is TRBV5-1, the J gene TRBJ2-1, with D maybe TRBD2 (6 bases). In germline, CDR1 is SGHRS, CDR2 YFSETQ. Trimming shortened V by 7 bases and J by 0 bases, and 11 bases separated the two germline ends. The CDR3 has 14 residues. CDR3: CASQVGGSYNEQFF. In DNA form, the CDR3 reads TGCGCCAGCCAGGTGGGGGGCTCCTACAATGAGCAGTTCTTC. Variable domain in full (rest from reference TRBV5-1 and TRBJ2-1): KAGVTQTPRYLIKTRGQQVTLSCSPISGHRSVSWYQQTPGQGLQFLFEYFSETQRNKGNFPGRFSGRQFSNSRSEMNVSTLELGDSALYLCASQVGGSYNEQFFGPGTRLTVL.

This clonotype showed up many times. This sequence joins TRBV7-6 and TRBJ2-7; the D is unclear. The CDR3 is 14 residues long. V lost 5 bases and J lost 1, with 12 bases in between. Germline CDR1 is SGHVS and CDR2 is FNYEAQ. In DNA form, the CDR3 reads TGTGCCAGCAGCAAGGACGTGGGTTCCTACGAGCAGTACTTC. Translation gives CASSKDVGSYEQYF.

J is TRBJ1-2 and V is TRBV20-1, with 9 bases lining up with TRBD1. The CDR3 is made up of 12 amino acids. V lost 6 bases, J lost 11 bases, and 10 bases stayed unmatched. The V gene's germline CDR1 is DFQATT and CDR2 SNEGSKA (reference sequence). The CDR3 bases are TGCAGTGCCCGCGGGACAGGGTATCGGTACACCTTC. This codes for CSARGTGYRYTF.

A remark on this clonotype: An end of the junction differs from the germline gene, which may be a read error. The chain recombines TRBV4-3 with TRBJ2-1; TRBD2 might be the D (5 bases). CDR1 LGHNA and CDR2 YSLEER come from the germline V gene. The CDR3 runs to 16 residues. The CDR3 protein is CASSQDASPLYNKQFF. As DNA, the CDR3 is TGCGCCAGCAGCCAAGATGCTAGCCCTCTTTACAATAAGCAGTTCTTC.